This T cell receptor (beta chain) was retrieved from a study of T cell repertoires in cytomegalovirus infection. Across the study: Signatures in public TCR beta sequences pointed to both CMV infection and matching HLA type.

One entry per CDR3 protein results from TCRdb running MiXCR on the reads. Among around 170,000 distinct CDR3 sequences, roughly an eighth were seen once, and the ten largest hold roughly a quarter. At least ten counts were recorded for this clonotype. CDR1 and CDR2 (germline): SGHAT, FQNNGV. The CDR3 has 16 amino acids. Trimming pared 2 bases from V and 2 bases from J, leaving 15 bases between. The chain has TRBV11-2 and TRBJ2-5; D perhaps matches TRBD1 (5 bases). The specimen was PBMCs. The receptor comes from a human donor in good health (CMV status not recorded). Some clones in this sample may be carry-over from other donors' samples. This CDR3 is CASSLNDRTRQETQYF. In DNA, the CDR3 is TGTGCCAGCAGCTTAAACGATCGGACAAGGCAAGAGACCCAGTACTTC.